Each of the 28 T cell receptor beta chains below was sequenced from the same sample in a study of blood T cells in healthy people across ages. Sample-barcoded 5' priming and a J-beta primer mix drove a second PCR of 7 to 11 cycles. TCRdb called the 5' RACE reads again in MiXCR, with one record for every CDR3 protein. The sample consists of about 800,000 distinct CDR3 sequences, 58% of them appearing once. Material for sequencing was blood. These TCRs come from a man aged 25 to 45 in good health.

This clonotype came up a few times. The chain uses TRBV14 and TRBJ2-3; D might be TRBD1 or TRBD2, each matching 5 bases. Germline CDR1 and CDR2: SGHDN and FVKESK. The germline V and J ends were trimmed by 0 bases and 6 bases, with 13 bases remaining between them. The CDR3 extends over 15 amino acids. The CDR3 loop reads CASSQDARGFDTQYF. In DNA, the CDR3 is TGTGCCAGCAGCCAAGATGCGAGGGGATTTGATACGCAGTATTTT.

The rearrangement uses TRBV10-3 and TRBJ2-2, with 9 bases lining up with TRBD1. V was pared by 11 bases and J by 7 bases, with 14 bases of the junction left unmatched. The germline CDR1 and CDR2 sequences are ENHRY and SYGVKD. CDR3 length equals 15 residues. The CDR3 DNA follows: TGTGCCGTCTACTTACAGGGGGCTAAGAGCGGGGAGCTGTTTTTT. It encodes CAVYLQGAKSGELFF.

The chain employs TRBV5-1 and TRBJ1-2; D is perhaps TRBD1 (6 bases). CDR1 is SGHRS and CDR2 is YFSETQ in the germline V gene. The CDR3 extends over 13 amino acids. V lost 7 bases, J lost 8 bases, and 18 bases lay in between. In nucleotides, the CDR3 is TGCGCCAGCTACGACAGCCTTGGGGGCGGCTACACCTTC. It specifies CASYDSLGGGYTF.

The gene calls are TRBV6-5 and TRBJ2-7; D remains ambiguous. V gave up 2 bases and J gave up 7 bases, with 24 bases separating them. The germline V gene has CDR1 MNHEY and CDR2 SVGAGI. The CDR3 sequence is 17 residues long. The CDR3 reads CASSYLSGRLIPGEQYF. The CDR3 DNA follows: TGTGCCAGCAGTTACCTTTCCGGTAGACTCATACCCGGGGAGCAGTACTTC.

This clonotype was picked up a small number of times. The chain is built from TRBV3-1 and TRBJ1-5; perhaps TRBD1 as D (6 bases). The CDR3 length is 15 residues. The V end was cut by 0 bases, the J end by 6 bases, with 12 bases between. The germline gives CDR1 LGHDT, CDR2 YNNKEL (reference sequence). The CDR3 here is CASSQEWGAGQPQHF. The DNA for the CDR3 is TGTGCCAGCAGCCAAGAGTGGGGGGCTGGTCAGCCCCAGCATTTT.

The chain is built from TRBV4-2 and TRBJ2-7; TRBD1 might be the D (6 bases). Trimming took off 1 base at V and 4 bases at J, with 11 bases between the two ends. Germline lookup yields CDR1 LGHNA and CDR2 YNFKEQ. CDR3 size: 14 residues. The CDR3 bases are TGTGCCAGCAGCCAAGGGGACACGACTTACGAGCAGTACTTC. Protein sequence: CASSQGDTTYEQYF.

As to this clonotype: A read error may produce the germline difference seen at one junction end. Here the CDR3 DNA reads TGTGCCACCAGCAGATTCGGGTATAATGGAAAACTGTTTTTT. Protein product: CATSRFGYNGKLFF. This chain uses TRBV15 with TRBJ1-4; no reliable D call. The CDR3 contains 14 residues. Germline loops: CDR1 LNHNV, CDR2 YYDKDF (reference sequence). Filled out from reference TRBV15 and TRBJ1-4, the complete variable domain reads DAMVIQNPRYQVTQFGKPVTLSCSQTLNHNVMYWYQQKSSQAPKLLFHYYDKDFNNEADTPDNFQSRRPNTSFCFLDIRSPGLGDTAMYLCATSRFGYNGKLFFGSGTQLSVL.

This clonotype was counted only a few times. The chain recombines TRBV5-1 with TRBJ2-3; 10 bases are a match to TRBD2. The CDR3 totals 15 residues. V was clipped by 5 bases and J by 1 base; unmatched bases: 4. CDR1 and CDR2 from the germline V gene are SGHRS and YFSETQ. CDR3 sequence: CASRDTSGGTDTQYF. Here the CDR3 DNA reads TGCGCCAGCAGAGATACTAGCGGGGGCACAGATACGCAGTATTTT.

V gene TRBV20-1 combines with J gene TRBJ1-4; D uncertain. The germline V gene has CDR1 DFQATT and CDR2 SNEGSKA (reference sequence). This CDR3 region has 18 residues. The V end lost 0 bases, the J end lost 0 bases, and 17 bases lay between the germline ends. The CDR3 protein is CSARDRLFGTATNEKLFF. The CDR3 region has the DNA TGCAGTGCTAGAGATCGATTGTTCGGCACAGCAACTAATGAAAAACTGTTTTTT.

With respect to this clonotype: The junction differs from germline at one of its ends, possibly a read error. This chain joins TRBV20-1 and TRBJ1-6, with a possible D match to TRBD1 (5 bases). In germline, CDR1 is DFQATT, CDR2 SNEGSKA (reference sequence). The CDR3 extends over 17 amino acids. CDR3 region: CSASMSGGARERSPPHF. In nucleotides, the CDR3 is TGCAGTGCTAGTATGAGCGGCGGGGCCCGGGAACGGTCACCCCCCCACTTT.

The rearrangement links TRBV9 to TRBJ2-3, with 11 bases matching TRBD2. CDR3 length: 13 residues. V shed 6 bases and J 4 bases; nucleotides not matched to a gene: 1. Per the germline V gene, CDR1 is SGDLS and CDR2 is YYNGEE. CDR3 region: CASKGLAADTQYF. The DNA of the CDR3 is TGTGCCAGCAAGGGACTAGCGGCAGATACGCAGTATTTT.

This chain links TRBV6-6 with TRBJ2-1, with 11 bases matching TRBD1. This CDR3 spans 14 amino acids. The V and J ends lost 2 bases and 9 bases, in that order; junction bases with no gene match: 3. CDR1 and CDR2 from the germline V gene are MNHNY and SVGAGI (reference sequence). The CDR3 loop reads CASSYGQGASEQFF. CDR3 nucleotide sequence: TGTGCCAGCAGTTACGGACAGGGGGCATCTGAGCAGTTCTTC.

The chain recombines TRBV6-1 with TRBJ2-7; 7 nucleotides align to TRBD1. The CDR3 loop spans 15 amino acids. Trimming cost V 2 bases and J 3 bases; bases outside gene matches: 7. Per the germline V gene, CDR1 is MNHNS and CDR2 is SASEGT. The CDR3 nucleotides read TGTGCCAGCAGTGAACCTCGGGACAGTCACTACGAGCAGTACTTC. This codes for CASSEPRDSHYEQYF.

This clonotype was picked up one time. The CDR3 loop reads CASSPRPRGSSYNEQFF. CDR3 sequence (DNA): TGTGCCAGCAGCCCCCGACCTCGGGGCAGCTCCTACAATGAGCAGTTCTTC. The chain combines TRBV6-2 or TRBV6-3 with TRBJ2-1; the D gene could be TRBD1 or TRBD2 (5 bases each). CDR3 length: 17 amino acids. The ends were cut back, 6 bases at V and 0 bases at J, with 18 bases in the middle. Germline CDR1 reads MNHEY; CDR2 reads SVGEGT.

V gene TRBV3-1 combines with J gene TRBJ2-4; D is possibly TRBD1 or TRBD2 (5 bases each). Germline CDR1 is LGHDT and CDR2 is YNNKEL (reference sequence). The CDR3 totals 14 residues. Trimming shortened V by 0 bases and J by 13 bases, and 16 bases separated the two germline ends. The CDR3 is CASSQEGEYNEQYF. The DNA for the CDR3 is TGTGCCAGCAGCCAAGAAGGGGAGTACAATGAGCAGTACTTC. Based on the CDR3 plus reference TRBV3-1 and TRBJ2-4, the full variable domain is DTAVSQTPKYLVTQMGNDKSIKCEQNLGHDTMYWYKQDSKKFLKIMFSYNNKELIINETVPNRFSPKSPDKAHLNLHINSLELGDSAVYFCASSQEGEYNEQYFGAGTRLSVL.

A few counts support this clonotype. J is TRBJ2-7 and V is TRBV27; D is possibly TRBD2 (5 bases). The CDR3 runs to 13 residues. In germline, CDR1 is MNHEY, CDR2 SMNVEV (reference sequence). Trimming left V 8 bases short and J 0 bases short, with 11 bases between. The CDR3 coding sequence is TGTGCCAGCGGACCCGGGATCTCCTACGAGCAGTACTTC. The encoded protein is CASGPGISYEQYF.

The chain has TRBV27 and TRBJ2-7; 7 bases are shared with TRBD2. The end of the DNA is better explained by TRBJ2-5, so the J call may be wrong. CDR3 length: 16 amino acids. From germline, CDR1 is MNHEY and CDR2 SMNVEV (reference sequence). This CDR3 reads CASSLEWEGLQETQYF. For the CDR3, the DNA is TGTGCCAGCAGTTTAGAATGGGAGGGCCTTCAGGAGACCCAGTACTTC.

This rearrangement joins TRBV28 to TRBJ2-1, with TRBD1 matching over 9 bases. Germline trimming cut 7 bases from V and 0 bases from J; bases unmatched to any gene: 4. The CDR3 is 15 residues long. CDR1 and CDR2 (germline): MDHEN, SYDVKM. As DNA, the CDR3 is TGTGCCAGCATCGGACAGGGGAGCTCCTACAATGAGCAGTTCTTC. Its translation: CASIGQGSSYNEQFF. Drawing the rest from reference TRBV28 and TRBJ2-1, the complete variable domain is DVKVTQSSRYLVKRTGEKVFLECVQDMDHENMFWYRQDPGLGLRLIYFSYDVKMKEKGDIPEGYSVSREKKERFSLILESASTNQTSMYLCASIGQGSSYNEQFFGPGTRLTVL.

CDR3: CSASPGGGWETQYF. CDR3 in DNA: TGCAGTGCTAGCCCGGGGGGCGGGTGGGAGACCCAGTACTTC. The V call is TRBV20-1, the J call TRBJ2-5, with a tentative D call TRBD2 (7 bases). Germline CDR1 and CDR2: DFQATT and SNEGSKA (reference sequence). The CDR3 is 14 amino acids. V shed 3 bases and J shed 5 bases, with 16 bases lying between them.

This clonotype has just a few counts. CDR3 in amino acids: CAISESPVATTDTQYF. The CDR3 DNA reads TGTGCCATCAGTGAGTCTCCGGTAGCGACCACAGATACGCAGTATTTT. V and J are TRBV10-3 and TRBJ2-3; possible D gene TRBD2, 5 bases. The CDR3 has 16 amino acids. Germline V gene sequence: CDR1 ENHRY, CDR2 SYGVKD. V was pared by 0 bases and J by 2 bases, with 12 bases between.

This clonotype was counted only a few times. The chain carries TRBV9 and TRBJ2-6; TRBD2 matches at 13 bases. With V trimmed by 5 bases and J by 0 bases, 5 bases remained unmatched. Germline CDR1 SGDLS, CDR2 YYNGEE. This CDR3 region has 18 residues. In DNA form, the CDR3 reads TGTGCCAGCAGTCCGGGACTAGCGGGATCCTCTGGGGCCAACGTCCTGACTTTC. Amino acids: CASSPGLAGSSGANVLTF.

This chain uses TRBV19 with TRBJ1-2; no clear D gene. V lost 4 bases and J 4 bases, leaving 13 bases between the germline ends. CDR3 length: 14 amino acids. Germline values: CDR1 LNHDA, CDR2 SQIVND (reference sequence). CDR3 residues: CASSNPWVLYGYTF. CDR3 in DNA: TGTGCCAGTAGTAACCCCTGGGTCCTCTATGGCTACACCTTC. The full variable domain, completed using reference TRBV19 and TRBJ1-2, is DGGITQSPKYLFRKEGQNVTLSCEQNLNHDAMYWYRQDPGQGLRLIYYSQIVNDFQKGDIAEGYSVSREKKESFPLTVTSAQKNPTAFYLCASSNPWVLYGYTFGSGTRLTVV.

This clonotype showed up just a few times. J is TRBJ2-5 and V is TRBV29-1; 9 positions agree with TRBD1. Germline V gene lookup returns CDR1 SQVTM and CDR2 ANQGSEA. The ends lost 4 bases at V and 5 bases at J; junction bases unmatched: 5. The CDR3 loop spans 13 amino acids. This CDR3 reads CSVVDRGGETQYF. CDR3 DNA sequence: TGCAGCGTTGTGGACAGGGGAGGGGAGACCCAGTACTTC.

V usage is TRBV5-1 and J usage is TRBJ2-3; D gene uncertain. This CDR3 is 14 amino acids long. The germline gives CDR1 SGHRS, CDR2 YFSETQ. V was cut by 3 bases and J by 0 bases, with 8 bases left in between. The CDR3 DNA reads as TGCGCCAGCAGCTGGACCGCTAGCACAGATACGCAGTATTTT. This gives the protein CASSWTASTDTQYF.

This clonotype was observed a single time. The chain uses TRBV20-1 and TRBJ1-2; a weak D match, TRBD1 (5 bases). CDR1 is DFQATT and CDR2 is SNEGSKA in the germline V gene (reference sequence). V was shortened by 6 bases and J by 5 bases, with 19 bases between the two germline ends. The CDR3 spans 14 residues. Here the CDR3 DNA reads TGCAGTGCCAGGGAGCGGGGCGGCCTTTATGGCTACACCTTC. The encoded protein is CSARERGGLYGYTF.

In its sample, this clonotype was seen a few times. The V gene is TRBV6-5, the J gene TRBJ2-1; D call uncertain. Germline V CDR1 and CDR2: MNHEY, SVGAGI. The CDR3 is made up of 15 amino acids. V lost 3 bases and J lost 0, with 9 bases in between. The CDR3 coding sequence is TGTGCCAGCAGTTATTCTTGGAGCTCCTACAATGAGCAGTTCTTC. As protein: CASSYSWSSYNEQFF.

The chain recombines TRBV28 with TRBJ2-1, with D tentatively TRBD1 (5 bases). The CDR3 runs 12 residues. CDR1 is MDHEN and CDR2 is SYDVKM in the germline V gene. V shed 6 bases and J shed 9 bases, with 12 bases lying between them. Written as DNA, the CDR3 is TGTGCCAGCAGGTGGGGCCGATGTGAGCAGTTCTTC. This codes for CASRWGRCEQFF.

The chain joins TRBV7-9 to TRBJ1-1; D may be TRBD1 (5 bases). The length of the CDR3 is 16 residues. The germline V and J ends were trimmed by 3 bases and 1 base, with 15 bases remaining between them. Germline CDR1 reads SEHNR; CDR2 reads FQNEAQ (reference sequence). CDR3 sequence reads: CASSFFAGGWNTEAFF. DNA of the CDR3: TGTGCCAGCAGCTTTTTCGCGGGGGGGTGGAACACTGAAGCTTTCTTT.